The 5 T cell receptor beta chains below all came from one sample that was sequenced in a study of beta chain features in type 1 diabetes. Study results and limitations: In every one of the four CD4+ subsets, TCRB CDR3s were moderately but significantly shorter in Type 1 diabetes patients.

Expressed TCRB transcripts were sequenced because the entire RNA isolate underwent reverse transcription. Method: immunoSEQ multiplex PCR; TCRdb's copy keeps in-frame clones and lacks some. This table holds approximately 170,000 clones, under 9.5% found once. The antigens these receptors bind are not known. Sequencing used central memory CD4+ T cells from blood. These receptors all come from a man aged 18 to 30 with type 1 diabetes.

The CDR3 here is CASSVVEGQGYTF. In nucleotides, the CDR3 is TGTGCCAGCAGCGTAGTGGAGGGGCAGGGCTACACCTTC. The chain uses TRBV9 and TRBJ1-2; D possibly corresponds to TRBD1 (5 bases). CDR3 length: 13 residues. Germline V gene data show CDR1 as SGDLS and CDR2 as YYNGEE. V gave up 0 bases and J gave up 8 bases, with 11 bases separating them.

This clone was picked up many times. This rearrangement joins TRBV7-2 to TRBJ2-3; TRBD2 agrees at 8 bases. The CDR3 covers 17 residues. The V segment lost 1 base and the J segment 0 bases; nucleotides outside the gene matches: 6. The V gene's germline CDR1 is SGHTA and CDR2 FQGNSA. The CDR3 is CASSLGGGITSTDTQYF. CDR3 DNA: TGTGCCAGCAGCTTAGGCGGGGGGATCACTAGCACAGATACGCAGTATTTT.

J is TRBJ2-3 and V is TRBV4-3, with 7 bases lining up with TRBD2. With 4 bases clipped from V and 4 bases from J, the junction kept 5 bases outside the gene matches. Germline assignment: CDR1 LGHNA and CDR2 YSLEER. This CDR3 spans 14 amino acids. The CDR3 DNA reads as TGCGCCAGCAGCCTCGGACTAGGGGCAGATACGCAGTATTTT. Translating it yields CASSLGLGADTQYF.

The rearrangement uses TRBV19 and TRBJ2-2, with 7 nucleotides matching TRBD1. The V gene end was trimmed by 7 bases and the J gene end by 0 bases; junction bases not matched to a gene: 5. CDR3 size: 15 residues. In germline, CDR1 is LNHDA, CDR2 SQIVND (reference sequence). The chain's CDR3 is CASKPGQTNTGELFF. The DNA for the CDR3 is TGTGCCAGTAAACCGGGACAGACGAACACCGGGGAGCTGTTTTTT.

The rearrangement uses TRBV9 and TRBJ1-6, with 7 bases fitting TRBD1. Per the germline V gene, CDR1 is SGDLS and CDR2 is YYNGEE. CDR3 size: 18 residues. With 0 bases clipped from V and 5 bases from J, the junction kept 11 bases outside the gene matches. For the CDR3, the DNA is TGTGCCAGCAGCGTAGGTATTTCTTCTGGGACAGATAATTCACCCCTCCACTTT. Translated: CASSVGISSGTDNSPLHF.